Many counts were recorded for the clone carrying this TCR beta chain. Its antigen is as yet unknown. This sample was taken from a study of spatial heterogeneity in lung cancer. Study-wide findings and caveats: Ubiquitous expanded tumor TCRs were seen in blood more at resection than at follow-up.

Every cDNA TCR molecule received its own unique molecular identifier. TCRdb independently ran MiXCR on the 5' RACE reads; one entry per CDR3 protein. The table includes 40,000 or so distinct CDR3 sequences, approximately 5.6% detected once. Specified time point: sample taken at primary tumor resection. The input for sequencing was PBMCs, taken at surgery. The TCR originated in a female donor with early-stage non-small cell lung cancer.

The CDR3 DNA follows: TGTGCCATCAGTGAAGGGGGCGCAGAGAATGGCTACACCTTC. Its translation is CAISEGGAENGYTF. V gene TRBV10-3 combines with J gene TRBJ1-2, with 7 bases identical to TRBD1. Germline CDR1 reads ENHRY; CDR2 reads SYGVKD. This CDR3 region has 14 residues. The V and J ends lost 3 bases and 6 bases, in that order; junction bases with no gene match: 7.